This TCR beta chain was retrieved from a study of cytomegalovirus exposure and HLA in healthy donors. Healthy people donating bone marrow made up the donors. General study findings and limits: In vitro experiments confirmed that three CMV-associated chains were specific for CMV antigens.

Germline V gene sequence: CDR1 ENHRY, CDR2 SYGVKD. V shed 5 bases and J shed 4 bases, with 9 bases lying between them. The CDR3 contains 13 residues. To note about this clone: As yet, its antigen is unknown.

PCR primers comprised 60 Vbeta and 13 Jbeta primers. Profiling relied on immunoSEQ multiplex PCR, and the TCRdb table lists in-frame clones only, not all of them. The sample has fewer than 95,000 clones, over 65% seen once. The origin of this receptor is a woman between 35 and 50 years old in good health and CMV-seropositive. The V call is TRBV10-3, the J call TRBJ1-5; a possible D gene is TRBD1 (5 bases). The source material was PBMCs. The CDR3 coding sequence is TGTGCCATCAGTACGGAGGGGAATCAGCCCCAGCATTTT. The encoded protein is CAISTEGNQPQHF.